Listed below are T cell receptor beta chains from one sample, sequenced in a study of identical twins. TCRdb analysed the 5' RACE reads with MiXCR anew, one entry per CDR3 protein. Among approximately 1.8 million distinct CDR3 sequences listed, 25% to 35% were seen once. The sample comprised cord blood. Source of these receptors: a newborn girl in good health. The CDR3 runs from the conserved cysteine through the conserved F or W. A D gene is named only where the DNA matches it firmly. Clone size, where shown, is once, few, many, or a class for clones that have expanded.

size | D | J | V | DNA | CDR3
- | TRBD1 | TRBJ1-1 | TRBV2 | TGTGCCAGCAGTCTTGACAGGGGGGGGGCTGAAGCTTTCTTT | CASSLDRGGAEAFF
many | - | TRBJ2-1 | TRBV2 | TGTGCCAGCATCCAGGGTGAGCAGTTCTTC | CASIQGEQFF
few | - | TRBJ1-2 | TRBV20-1 | TGCAGTGCTAGACCCAGCTATGGCTACACCTTC | CSARPSYGYTF
few | TRBD1 | TRBJ1-2 | TRBV4-2 | TGTGCCAGCAGCCAAGCTGACAGGGTAACTAACTATGGCTACACCTTC | CASSQADRVTNYGYTF
few | - | TRBJ1-1 | TRBV27 | TGTGCCAGCAGTCCAGGACGGGCAAGTGAAGCTTTCTTT | CASSPGRASEAFF
- | TRBD2 | TRBJ2-5 | TRBV7-6 | TGTGCCAGCGGCTCGGGGACTAGCGGGAGGAGAGAGACCCAGTACTTC | CASGSGTSGRRETQYF
- | - | TRBJ2-5 | TRBV5-1 | TGCGCCAGCAGAAATAGGGGCGGGTCGTACCAAGAGACCCAGTACTTC | CASRNRGGSYQETQYF
once | - | TRBJ1-2 | TRBV12-3/TRBV12-4 | TGTGCCAGCAGTTTAAGGGTAGGGAAATATGGCTACACCTTC | CASSLRVGKYGYTF
few | - | TRBJ1-4 | TRBV20-1 | TGCAGTGCTAGAGTCTTGAGGGGGGCTTCTAATGAAAAACTGTTTTTT | CSARVLRGASNEKLFF
few | - | TRBJ2-5 | TRBV6-5 | TGTGCCAGCAGCCAAGAAAAAGAGACCCAGTACTTC | CASSQEKETQYF
- | - | TRBJ1-5 | TRBV6-5 | TGTGCCAGCAGAGATGACGGAAACGATCAGCCCCAGCATTTT | CASRDDGNDQPQHF
- | TRBD2 | TRBJ2-7 | TRBV25-1 | TGTGCCGGCAGTGGGAATCTAGCGGGAAATTCCTACGAGCAGTACTTC | CAGSGNLAGNSYEQYF
many | TRBD2 | TRBJ2-5 | TRBV29-1 | TGCAGCGTAGCGGAGGCTAGCGGAGGACAAGAGACCCAGTACTTC | CSVAEASGGQETQYF
- | - | TRBJ2-1 | TRBV5-1 | TGCGCCAGCAGCTTGGCGGAGGGCCAGAATGAGCAGTTCTTC | CASSLAEGQNEQFF